This TCR beta chain was identified in a study of cytomegalovirus exposure and HLA in healthy donors. As for this clone: Its target is unknown.

V shed 5 bases and J 5 bases; nucleotides not matched to a gene: 16. Germline loops: CDR1 SGDLS, CDR2 YYNGEE. CDR3 length equals 17 residues. General study points: V- and J-gene trimming of TCR beta was linked (in a later analysis) to a missense DCLRE1C variant. Rare TCR sequences predominated, though certain public TCRs were found in many donors.

PCR used 60 Vbeta primers and 13 Jbeta primers. TCRdb keeps only in-frame clones here, not all; method: immunoSEQ multiplex PCR. Of around 94,000 clones detected, over 80% appear once; the ten largest clones hold 2.6%. The sample consisted of PBMCs. This chain connects TRBV9 to TRBJ2-5; 9 bases are a match to TRBD2. This sequence originates from a middle-aged man in good health and CMV-seronegative. The CDR3 is CASSIPSSGGGKETQYF. CDR3 coding DNA: TGTGCCAGCAGTATCCCGAGTAGCGGGGGAGGGAAGGAGACCCAGTACTTC. The complete variable domain, with remaining parts taken from reference TRBV9 and TRBJ2-5, reads DSGVTQTPKHLITATGQRVTLRCSPRSGDLSVYWYQQSLDQGLQFLIQYYNGEERAKGNILERFSAQQFPDLHSELNLSSLELGDSALYFCASSIPSSGGGKETQYFGPGTRLLVL.